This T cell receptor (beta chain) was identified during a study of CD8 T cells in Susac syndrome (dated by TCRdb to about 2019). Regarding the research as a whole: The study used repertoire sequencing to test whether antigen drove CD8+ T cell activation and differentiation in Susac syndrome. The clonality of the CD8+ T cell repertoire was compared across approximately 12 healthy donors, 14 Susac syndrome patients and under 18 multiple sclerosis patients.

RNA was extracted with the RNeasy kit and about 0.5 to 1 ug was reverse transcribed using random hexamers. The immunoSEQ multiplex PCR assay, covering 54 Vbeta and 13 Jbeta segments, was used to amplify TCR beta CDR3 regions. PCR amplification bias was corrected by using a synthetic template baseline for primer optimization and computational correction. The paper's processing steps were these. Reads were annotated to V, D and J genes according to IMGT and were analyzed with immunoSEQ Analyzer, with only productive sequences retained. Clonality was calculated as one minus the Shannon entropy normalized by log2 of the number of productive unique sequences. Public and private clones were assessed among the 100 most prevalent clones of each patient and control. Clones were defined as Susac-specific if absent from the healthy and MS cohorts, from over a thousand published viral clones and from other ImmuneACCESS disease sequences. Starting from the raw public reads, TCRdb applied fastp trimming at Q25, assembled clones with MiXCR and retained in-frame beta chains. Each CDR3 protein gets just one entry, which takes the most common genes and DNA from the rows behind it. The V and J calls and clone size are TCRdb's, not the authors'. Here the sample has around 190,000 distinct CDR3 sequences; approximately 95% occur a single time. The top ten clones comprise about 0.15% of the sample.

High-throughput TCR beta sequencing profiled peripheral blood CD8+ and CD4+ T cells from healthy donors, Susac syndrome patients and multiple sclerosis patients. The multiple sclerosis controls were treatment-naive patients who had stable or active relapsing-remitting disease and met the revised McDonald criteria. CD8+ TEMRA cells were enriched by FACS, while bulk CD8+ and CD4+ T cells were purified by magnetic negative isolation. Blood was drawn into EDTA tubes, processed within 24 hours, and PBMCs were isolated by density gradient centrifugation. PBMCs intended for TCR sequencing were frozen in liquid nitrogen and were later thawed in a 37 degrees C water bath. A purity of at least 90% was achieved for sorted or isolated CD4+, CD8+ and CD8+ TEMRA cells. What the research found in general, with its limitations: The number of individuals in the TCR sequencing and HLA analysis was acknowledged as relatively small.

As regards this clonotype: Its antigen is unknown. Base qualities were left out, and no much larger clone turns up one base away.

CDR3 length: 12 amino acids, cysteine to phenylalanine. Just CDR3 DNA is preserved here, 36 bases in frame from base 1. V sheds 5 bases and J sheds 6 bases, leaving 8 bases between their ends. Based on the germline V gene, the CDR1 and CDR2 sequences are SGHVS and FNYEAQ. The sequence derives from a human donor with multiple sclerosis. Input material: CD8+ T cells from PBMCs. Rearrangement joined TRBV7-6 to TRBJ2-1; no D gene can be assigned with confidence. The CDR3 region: CASSQRLNEQFF. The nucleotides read TGTGCCAGCAGCCAACGACTCAATGAGCAGTTCTTC. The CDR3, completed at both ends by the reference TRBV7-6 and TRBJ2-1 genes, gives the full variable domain GAGVSQSPRYKVTKRGQDVALRCDPISGHVSLYWYRQALGQGPEFLTYFNYEAQQDKSGLPNDRFSAERPEGSISTLTIQRTEQRDSAMYRCASSQRLNEQFFGPGTRLTVL.